The subject of this entry is one T cell receptor beta chain. These data come from a study of graft-versus-host responses after intestinal transplantation. Study context: After anti-thymocyte globulin induction, recipients took tacrolimus and steroids for roughly three years.

This CDR3 has 14 residues. Study findings and constraints: Researchers found GvH clones in recipient marrow, and some showed up first in ileum or blood. Early HvG declines after transplant were associated with peak circulating GvH clone levels. Across patients carrying graft-donor T cell macrochimerism, allografts held high graft-versus-host to host-versus-graft clonal ratios.

Sequencing was performed with immunoSEQ multiplex PCR; in TCRdb, only in-frame clones are kept and a portion is missing. This sample has about 21,000 clones; 25% to 35% occur once, and the top ten carry about 9.2%. Responders (roughly 200,000, CFSE-labeled) met roughly 200,000 stimulators that were irradiated and violet-dye-labeled. This sequence originates from a human patient who received an intestinal transplant. This rearrangement joins TRBV21-1 to TRBJ1-4; the table's D call of TRBD1 was not tested on the DNA. TRBV21-1 represents a pseudogene. Sequenced here: alloreactive CD8+ T cells from a mixed lymphocyte reaction culture, sampled before intestinal transplant. Documented subset: CFSE-low proliferating T cells sorted from roughly 6-day pre-transplant mixed lymphocyte reaction (GvH or HvG direction). The CDR3 sequence is CASKNSSSNEKLFF. CDR3 nucleotides: TGTGCCAGCAAGAACAGCTCCTCTAATGAAAAACTGTTTTTT.